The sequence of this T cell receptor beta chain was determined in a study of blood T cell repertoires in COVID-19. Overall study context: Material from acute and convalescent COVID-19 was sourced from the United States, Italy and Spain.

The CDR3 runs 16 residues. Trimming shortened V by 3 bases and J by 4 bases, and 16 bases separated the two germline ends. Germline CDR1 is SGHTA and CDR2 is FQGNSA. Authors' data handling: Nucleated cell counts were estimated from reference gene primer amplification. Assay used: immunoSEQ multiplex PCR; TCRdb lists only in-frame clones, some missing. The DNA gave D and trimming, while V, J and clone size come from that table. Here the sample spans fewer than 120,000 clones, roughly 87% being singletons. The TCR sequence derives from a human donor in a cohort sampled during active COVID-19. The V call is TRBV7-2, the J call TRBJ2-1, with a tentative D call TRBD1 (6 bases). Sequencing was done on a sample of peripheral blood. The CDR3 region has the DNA TGTGCCAGCAGCTTGCACGACAGGTCCGTTTACAATGAGCAGTTCTTC. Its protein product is CASSLHDRSVYNEQFF.